This is a list of T cell receptor beta chains from one sample in a study of TIL therapy for anti-PD-1-resistant metastatic lung cancer. The assay was immunoSEQ multiplex PCR, and TCRdb's table has in-frame clones only and misses some. The sample has some 45,000 clones; just over 85% are singletons. This specimen was blood, taken at baseline. These receptors came from a person between 30 and 79 years old with non-small cell lung cancer. Both conserved end residues are part of each CDR3. D genes are given only for firm matches. Clone size is not always given. Where it is, it says once, few, many or a class for expanded clones.

clone size: -
V gene: TRBV7-2
D gene: TRBD2
J gene: TRBJ2-7
CDR3 protein: CASNRLASQTEQYF
CDR3 DNA: TGTGCCAGCAATCGACTAGCCTCCCAAACCGAGCAGTACTTC

clone size: -
V gene: TRBV10-3
D gene: -
J gene: TRBJ1-1
CDR3 protein: CAIRGTQAFF
CDR3 DNA: TGTGCCATCAGGGGGACCCAAGCTTTCTTT

clone size: -
V gene: TRBV5-1
D gene: TRBD2
J gene: TRBJ2-3
CDR3 protein: CASSLGRASGGAGTDTQYF
CDR3 DNA: TGCGCCAGCAGCTTGGGTAGAGCTAGCGGGGGGGCCGGCACAGATACGCAGTATTTT

clone size: -
V gene: TRBV7-8
D gene: -
J gene: TRBJ1-1
CDR3 protein: CASSLKGGEAFF
CDR3 DNA: TGTGCCAGCAGCTTAAAAGGGGGAGAAGCTTTCTTT

clone size: once
V gene: TRBV7-2
D gene: TRBD2
J gene: TRBJ2-3
CDR3 protein: CASNDPGLAGDRGDTQYF
CDR3 DNA: TGTGCCAGCAACGACCCCGGGCTAGCGGGAGATCGGGGAGATACGCAGTATTTT

clone size: -
V gene: TRBV7-2
D gene: TRBD1
J gene: TRBJ2-7
CDR3 protein: CASSTDRGYEQYF
CDR3 DNA: TGTGCCAGCAGCACGGACAGGGGCTACGAGCAGTACTTC

clone size: -
V gene: TRBV2
D gene: -
J gene: TRBJ2-7
CDR3 protein: CASSEALAEQYF
CDR3 DNA: TGTGCCAGCAGTGAAGCGCTGGCAGAGCAGTACTTC

clone size: few
V gene: TRBV6-4
D gene: TRBD1
J gene: TRBJ1-6
CDR3 protein: CASSLQGAQNSPLHF
CDR3 DNA: TGTGCCAGCAGTTTGCAGGGGGCACAGAATTCACCCCTCCACTTT

clone size: -
V gene: TRBV10-2
D gene: TRBD2
J gene: TRBJ2-1
CDR3 protein: CASRFLAGDGEQFF
CDR3 DNA: TGCGCCAGCAGGTTTCTAGCGGGGGACGGTGAGCAGTTCTTC

clone size: -
V gene: TRBV6-5
D gene: -
J gene: TRBJ2-1
CDR3 protein: CASSYSGRVGNEQFF
CDR3 DNA: TGTGCCAGCAGTTACTCGGGCAGGGTGGGCAATGAGCAGTTCTTC

clone size: -
V gene: TRBV27
D gene: TRBD1
J gene: TRBJ2-1
CDR3 protein: CASSSWTGLYNEQFF
CDR3 DNA: TGTGCCAGCAGTTCCTGGACAGGCTTGTACAATGAGCAGTTCTTC

clone size: -
V gene: TRBV6-4
D gene: -
J gene: TRBJ1-1
CDR3 protein: CASSPKVGDDTEAFF
CDR3 DNA: TGTGCCAGCAGCCCCAAAGTGGGGGATGACACTGAAGCTTTCTTT

clone size: -
V gene: TRBV6-1
D gene: TRBD2
J gene: TRBJ2-1
CDR3 protein: CASSDPSSGGAYNEQFF
CDR3 DNA: TGTGCCAGCAGTGACCCCTCTAGCGGGGGGGCTTACAATGAGCAGTTCTTC

clone size: -
V gene: TRBV5-5
D gene: -
J gene: TRBJ1-6
CDR3 protein: CASSSGVGSPLHF
CDR3 DNA: TGTGCCAGCAGCTCCGGGGTAGGTTCACCCCTCCACTTT

clone size: -
V gene: TRBV18
D gene: TRBD1
J gene: TRBJ1-2
CDR3 protein: CASSPLPGQGLTNYGYTF
CDR3 DNA: TGTGCCAGCTCACCCCTCCCGGGACAGGGACTCACCAACTATGGCTACACCTTC

clone size: -
V gene: TRBV7-9
D gene: -
J gene: TRBJ2-1
CDR3 protein: CASSLAVAGRQFF
CDR3 DNA: TGTGCCAGCAGCTTAGCAGTGGCGGGAAGGCAGTTCTTC

clone size: -
V gene: TRBV28
D gene: TRBD1
J gene: TRBJ2-7
CDR3 protein: CASSSPGGGYEQYF
CDR3 DNA: TGTGCCAGCAGCTCCCCAGGGGGCGGGTACGAGCAGTACTTC

clone size: -
V gene: TRBV28
D gene: -
J gene: TRBJ2-6
CDR3 protein: CAALGSDLSGANVLTF
CDR3 DNA: TGTGCCGCCCTAGGGTCCGACCTCTCTGGGGCCAACGTCCTGACTTTC

clone size: -
V gene: TRBV5-1
D gene: -
J gene: TRBJ2-3
CDR3 protein: CASSVGRDTDTQYF
CDR3 DNA: TGCGCCAGCAGCGTGGGGCGTGATACAGATACGCAGTATTTT

clone size: -
V gene: TRBV3-1/TRBV3-2
D gene: TRBD2
J gene: TRBJ2-5
CDR3 protein: CASSQAAGGTIQETQYF
CDR3 DNA: TGTGCCAGCAGCCAGGCGGCGGGAGGAACTATCCAAGAGACCCAGTACTTC

clone size: few
V gene: TRBV19
D gene: TRBD1
J gene: TRBJ2-2
CDR3 protein: CASRRAQGGELFF
CDR3 DNA: TGTGCCAGTAGGAGAGCACAGGGGGGGGAGCTGTTTTTT

clone size: -
V gene: TRBV7-2
D gene: TRBD1
J gene: TRBJ1-4
CDR3 protein: CASSAGQNEKLFF
CDR3 DNA: TGTGCCAGCAGCGCGGGACAGAATGAAAAACTGTTTTTT

clone size: -
V gene: TRBV27
D gene: TRBD1
J gene: TRBJ2-5
CDR3 protein: CASSPDRGETQYF
CDR3 DNA: TGTGCCAGCAGCCCCGACAGGGGAGAGACCCAGTACTTC

clone size: -
V gene: TRBV30
D gene: TRBD1
J gene: TRBJ1-2
CDR3 protein: CAWSPGGGYTF
CDR3 DNA: TGTGCCTGGAGCCCAGGGGGTGGCTACACCTTC

clone size: -
V gene: TRBV6-1
D gene: -
J gene: TRBJ2-1
CDR3 protein: CASSEGIAQEGLGNEQFF
CDR3 DNA: TGTGCCAGCAGTGAAGGGATAGCTCAGGAGGGTTTGGGCAATGAGCAGTTCTTC

clone size: -
V gene: TRBV30
D gene: -
J gene: TRBJ2-1
CDR3 protein: CAWRGGTYNEQFF
CDR3 DNA: TGTGCCTGGAGGGGGGGAACCTACAATGAGCAGTTCTTC

clone size: -
V gene: TRBV5-4
D gene: -
J gene: TRBJ1-2
CDR3 protein: CASSLGVLDGYTF
CDR3 DNA: TGTGCCAGCAGCTTGGGGGTTTTGGATGGCTACACCTTC

clone size: -
V gene: TRBV6-5
D gene: TRBD2
J gene: TRBJ2-1
CDR3 protein: CASTGTSEYNEQFF
CDR3 DNA: TGTGCCAGTACCGGGACTAGCGAATACAATGAGCAGTTCTTC

clone size: -
V gene: TRBV6-5
D gene: -
J gene: TRBJ1-5
CDR3 protein: CASRQGGNQPQHF
CDR3 DNA: TGTGCCAGCAGACAGGGTGGCAATCAGCCCCAGCATTTT

clone size: -
V gene: TRBV19
D gene: -
J gene: TRBJ1-2
CDR3 protein: CASIADSNYGYTF
CDR3 DNA: TGTGCCAGTATCGCGGACAGTAACTATGGCTACACCTTC

clone size: few
V gene: TRBV11-3
D gene: -
J gene: TRBJ2-2
CDR3 protein: CASSLFSGPRGTGELFF
CDR3 DNA: TGTGCCAGCAGCTTATTTTCAGGGCCGCGTGGCACCGGGGAGCTGTTTTTT

clone size: -
V gene: TRBV18
D gene: -
J gene: TRBJ2-7
CDR3 protein: CASSPGSYEQYF
CDR3 DNA: TGTGCCAGCTCACCAGGGAGCTACGAGCAGTACTTC

clone size: -
V gene: TRBV4-1
D gene: -
J gene: TRBJ1-2
CDR3 protein: CASSQDGDYGYTF
CDR3 DNA: TGCGCCAGCAGCCAAGACGGGGACTATGGCTACACCTTC

clone size: -
V gene: TRBV11-2
D gene: -
J gene: TRBJ2-1
CDR3 protein: CASRRLTGRTNNEQFF
CDR3 DNA: TGTGCCAGCAGACGACTTACGGGCCGTACAAACAATGAGCAGTTCTTC

clone size: -
V gene: TRBV6-2/TRBV6-3
D gene: TRBD2
J gene: TRBJ2-1
CDR3 protein: CASSRVAGVNEQFF
CDR3 DNA: TGTGCCAGCAGCCGGGTAGCGGGAGTGAATGAGCAGTTCTTC

clone size: once
V gene: TRBV7-2
D gene: -
J gene: TRBJ1-4
CDR3 protein: CASSLGGSGNEKLFF
CDR3 DNA: TGTGCCAGCAGCTTAGGGGGTTCCGGAAATGAAAAACTGTTTTTT

clone size: -
V gene: TRBV30
D gene: -
J gene: TRBJ1-3
CDR3 protein: CARIGGRNTIYF
CDR3 DNA: TGTGCCCGCATAGGGGGGAGAAACACCATATATTTT

clone size: -
V gene: TRBV27
D gene: -
J gene: TRBJ1-6
CDR3 protein: CASSLNVQGFSPLHF
CDR3 DNA: TGTGCCAGCAGTTTAAACGTCCAGGGGTTTTCACCCCTCCACTTT

clone size: -
V gene: TRBV3-1/TRBV3-2
D gene: TRBD2
J gene: TRBJ2-1
CDR3 protein: CASSQMLAGDNEQFF
CDR3 DNA: TGTGCCAGCAGCCAAATGCTAGCGGGGGACAATGAGCAGTTCTTC

clone size: -
V gene: TRBV18
D gene: -
J gene: TRBJ1-4
CDR3 protein: CASSDSRDANEKLFF
CDR3 DNA: TGTGCCAGCTCAGACTCCAGGGATGCTAATGAAAAACTGTTTTTT

clone size: once
V gene: TRBV11-3
D gene: -
J gene: TRBJ1-6
CDR3 protein: CASSLDTFNSPLHF
CDR3 DNA: TGTGCCAGCAGCTTGGACACCTTTAATTCACCCCTCCACTTT

clone size: once
V gene: TRBV11-2
D gene: -
J gene: TRBJ2-4
CDR3 protein: CASSPSVGRTKNIQYF
CDR3 DNA: TGTGCCAGCAGCCCGTCCGTGGGGAGAACCAAAAACATTCAGTACTTC

clone size: -
V gene: TRBV7-9
D gene: -
J gene: TRBJ2-5
CDR3 protein: CASSFRDAREAETQYF
CDR3 DNA: TGTGCCAGCAGCTTCAGGGACGCCAGGGAAGCAGAGACCCAGTACTTC

clone size: -
V gene: TRBV27
D gene: -
J gene: TRBJ2-7
CDR3 protein: CASFPRFAGLHGVKYF
CDR3 DNA: TGTGCCAGCTTTCCAAGGTTCGCTGGTCTTCATGGTGTGAAGTACTTC

clone size: once
V gene: TRBV4-3
D gene: -
J gene: TRBJ2-1
CDR3 protein: CASSQFQGGWDEQFF
CDR3 DNA: TGCGCCAGCAGCCAGTTTCAGGGGGGCTGGGATGAGCAGTTCTTC

clone size: -
V gene: TRBV28
D gene: -
J gene: TRBJ2-7
CDR3 protein: CASSFRFTGNYGQYF
CDR3 DNA: TGTGCCAGCAGTTTCCGGTTTACAGGGAACTACGGGCAGTACTTC

clone size: once
V gene: TRBV6-2/TRBV6-3
D gene: -
J gene: TRBJ2-1
CDR3 protein: CASSYGEIEQFF
CDR3 DNA: TGTGCCAGCAGTTACGGGGAGATTGAGCAGTTCTTC

clone size: -
V gene: TRBV28
D gene: -
J gene: TRBJ1-1
CDR3 protein: CASTPIWGTEAFF
CDR3 DNA: TGTGCCAGCACCCCAATATGGGGCACTGAAGCTTTCTTT

clone size: once
V gene: TRBV6-2/TRBV6-3
D gene: -
J gene: TRBJ2-7
CDR3 protein: CASSYTSEQYF
CDR3 DNA: TGTGCCAGCAGTTACACTAGCGAGCAGTACTTC

clone size: -
V gene: TRBV6-2/TRBV6-3
D gene: -
J gene: TRBJ1-2
CDR3 protein: CASSYGGFNYGYTF
CDR3 DNA: TGTGCCAGCAGTTACGGGGGTTTCAACTATGGCTACACCTTC